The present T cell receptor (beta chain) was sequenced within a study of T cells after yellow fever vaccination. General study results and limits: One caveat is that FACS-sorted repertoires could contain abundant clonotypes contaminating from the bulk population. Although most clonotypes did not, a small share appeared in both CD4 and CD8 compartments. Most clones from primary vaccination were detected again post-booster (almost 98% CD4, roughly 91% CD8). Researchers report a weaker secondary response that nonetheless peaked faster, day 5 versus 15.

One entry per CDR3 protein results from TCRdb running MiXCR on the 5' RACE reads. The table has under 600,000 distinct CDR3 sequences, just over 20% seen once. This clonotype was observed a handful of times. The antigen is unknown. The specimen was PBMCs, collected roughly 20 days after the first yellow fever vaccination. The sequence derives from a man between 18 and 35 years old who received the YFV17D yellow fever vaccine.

CDR3 bases: TGTGCCAGTAGCGCTGGGGGGGTTTTGGGATCCTACGAGCAGTACTTC. It encodes CASSAGGVLGSYEQYF. The V and J genes are TRBV19 and TRBJ2-7, with 7 nucleotides matching TRBD2. Germline lookup yields CDR1 LNHDA and CDR2 SQIVND (reference sequence). The CDR3 loop spans 16 amino acids. J was trimmed by 1 base and V by 6 bases; bases with no gene match: 12.